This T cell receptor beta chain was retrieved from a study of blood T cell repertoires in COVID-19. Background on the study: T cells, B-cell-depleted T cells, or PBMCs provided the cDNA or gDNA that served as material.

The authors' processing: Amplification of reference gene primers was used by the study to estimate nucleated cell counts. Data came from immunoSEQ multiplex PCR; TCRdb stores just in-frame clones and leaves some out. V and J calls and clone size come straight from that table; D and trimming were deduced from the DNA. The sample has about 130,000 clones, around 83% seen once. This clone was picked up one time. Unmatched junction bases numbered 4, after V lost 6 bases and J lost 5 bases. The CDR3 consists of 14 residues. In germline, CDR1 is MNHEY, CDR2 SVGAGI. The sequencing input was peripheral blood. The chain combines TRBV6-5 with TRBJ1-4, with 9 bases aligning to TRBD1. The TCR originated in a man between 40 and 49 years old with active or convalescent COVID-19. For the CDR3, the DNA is TGTGCCAGCAGCCGACAGGGGGGAAATGAAAAACTGTTTTTT. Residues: CASSRQGGNEKLFF.